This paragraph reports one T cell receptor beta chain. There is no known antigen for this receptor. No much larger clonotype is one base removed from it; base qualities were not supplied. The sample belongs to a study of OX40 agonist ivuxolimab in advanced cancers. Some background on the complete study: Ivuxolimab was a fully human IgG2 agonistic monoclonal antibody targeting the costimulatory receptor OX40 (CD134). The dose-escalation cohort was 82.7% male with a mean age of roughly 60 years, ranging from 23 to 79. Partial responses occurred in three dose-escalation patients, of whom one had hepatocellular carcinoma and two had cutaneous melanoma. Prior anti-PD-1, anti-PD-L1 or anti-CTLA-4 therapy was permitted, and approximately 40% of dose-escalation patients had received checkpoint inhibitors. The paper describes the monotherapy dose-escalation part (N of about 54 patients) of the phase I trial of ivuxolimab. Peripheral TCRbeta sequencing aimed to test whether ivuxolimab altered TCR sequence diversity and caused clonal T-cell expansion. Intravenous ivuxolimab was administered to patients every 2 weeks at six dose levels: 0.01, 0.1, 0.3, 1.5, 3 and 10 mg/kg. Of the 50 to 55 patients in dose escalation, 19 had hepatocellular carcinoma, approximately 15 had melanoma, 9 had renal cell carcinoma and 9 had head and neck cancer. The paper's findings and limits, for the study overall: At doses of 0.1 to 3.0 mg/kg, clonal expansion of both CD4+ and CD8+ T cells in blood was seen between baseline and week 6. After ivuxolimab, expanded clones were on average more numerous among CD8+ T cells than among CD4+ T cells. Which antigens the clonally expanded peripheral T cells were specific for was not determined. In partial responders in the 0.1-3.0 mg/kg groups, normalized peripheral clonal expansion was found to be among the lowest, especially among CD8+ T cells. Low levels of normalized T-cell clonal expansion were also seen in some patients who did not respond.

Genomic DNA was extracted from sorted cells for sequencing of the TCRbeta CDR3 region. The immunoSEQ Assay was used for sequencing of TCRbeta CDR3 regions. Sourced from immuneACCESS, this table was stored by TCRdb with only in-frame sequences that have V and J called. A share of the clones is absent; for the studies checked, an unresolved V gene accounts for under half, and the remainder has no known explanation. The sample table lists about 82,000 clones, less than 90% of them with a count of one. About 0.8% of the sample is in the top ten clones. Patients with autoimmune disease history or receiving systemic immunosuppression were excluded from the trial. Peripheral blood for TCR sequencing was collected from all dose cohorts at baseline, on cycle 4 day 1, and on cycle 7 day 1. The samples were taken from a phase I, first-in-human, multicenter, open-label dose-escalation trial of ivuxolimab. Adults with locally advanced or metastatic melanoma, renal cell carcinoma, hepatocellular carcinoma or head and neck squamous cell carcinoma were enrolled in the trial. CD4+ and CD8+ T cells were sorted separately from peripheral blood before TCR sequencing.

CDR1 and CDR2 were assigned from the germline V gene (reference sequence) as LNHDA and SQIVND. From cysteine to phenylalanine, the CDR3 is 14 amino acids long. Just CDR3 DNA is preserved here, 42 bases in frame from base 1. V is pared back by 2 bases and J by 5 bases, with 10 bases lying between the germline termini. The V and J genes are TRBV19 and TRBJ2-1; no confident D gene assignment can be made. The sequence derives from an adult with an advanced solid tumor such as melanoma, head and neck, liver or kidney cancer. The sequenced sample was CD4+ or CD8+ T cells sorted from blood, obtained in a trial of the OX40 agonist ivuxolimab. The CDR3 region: CASSIRTVHNEQFF. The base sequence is TGTGCCAGTAGTATAAGGACGGTACACAATGAGCAGTTCTTC. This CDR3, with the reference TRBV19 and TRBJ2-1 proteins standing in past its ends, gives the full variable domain DGGITQSPKYLFRKEGQNVTLSCEQNLNHDAMYWYRQDPGQGLRLIYYSQIVNDFQKGDIAEGYSVSREKKESFPLTVTSAQKNPTAFYLCASSIRTVHNEQFFGPGTRLTVL.